This T cell receptor (beta chain) originates from a study of T cells in Graves' hyperthyroidism and ophthalmopathy (dated by TCRdb to about 2019). About the investigation overall: Peripheral blood samples were taken at the time of initial diagnosis, prior to any treatment. To identify distinguishing TCR V-J signatures, a discovery cohort of around 100 patients was used, comprising 43 with Graves' ophthalmopathy and 57 with stable Graves' hyperthyroidism. An independent validation cohort of around 19 hyperthyroidism patients and 15 or so patients who later progressed to ophthalmopathy tested prospective prediction of ophthalmopathy. The roughly 90 discovery patients were divided at random into training and test sets in a 7:3 ratio. In more than 5 Graves' hyperthyroidism patients, the study also compared T-cell repertoires from thyroid tissue with T-cell repertoires from blood. After blood sampling, hyperthyroidism patients were treated with methimazole at a starting dose of 30 mg daily, and ophthalmopathy patients were treated with high-dose intravenous methylprednisolone. TCR Vbeta CDR3 sequencing of 120 to 150 peripheral blood samples (approximately 44 ophthalmopathy, some 75 hyperthyroidism and roughly 17 progressor patients) is reported in the paper. Beyond this particular receptor, the publication reports: In cross-validation, a model built on a 13 V-J signature told ophthalmopathy apart from stable hyperthyroidism with 85% to 90% sensitivity and approximately 84% specificity, and in testing the same model reached 80%/75%. No statistical method was used to set the sample size in advance, and investigators knew the group allocation. Blood samples also contained most of the expanded thyroid clonotypes (frequency above 0.001), which suggests that blood repertoires may reflect thyroid immune responses. In validation, the model predicted progression to ophthalmopathy with approximately 71% sensitivity and 72.22% specificity, a median of around six months before onset.

Regarding this clonotype: Its antigen is currently not known. No much larger clone exists at a distance of one base, and base qualities are not known.

TCR beta CDR3 regions were amplified from RNA transcripts. A first-round RT-PCR of the TCR CDR3 used the HTBI primer set with the Qiagen OneStep RT-PCR kit. The libraries were constructed in a second round of multiplex PCR and then size-selected and purified. Libraries were sequenced paired-end with 100 bp reads on an Illumina HiSeq2000. The paper's processing steps were these. Raw data were processed with SOAPnuke, discarding reads with adapters, uncalled bases, mean Phred below 15, or no exact constant-primer or identifier match. COPE v1.2.5 was used to merge high-quality paired reads, and clonotypes were defined as unique nucleotide sequences. MiTCR v1.1 was used to align clonotypes to the IMGT TRBV, TRBD and TRBJ reference segments. The analysis was restricted to V-J combinations with a frequency above 0.0001, which together covered over 99% of the repertoires. The TCS score was defined as F50 (clonal expansion) divided by E x V (chaos), with BLOSUM62-based TCRdist calculated between CDR3 peptides within each V-J. Welch's t-statistics and random forest reduced 514 V-J features to 13, which were used in a naive Bayes classifier (R e1071). TCRdb passed the public sequencing reads through fastp at Q25 and MiXCR, retaining productive beta sequences. Each entry is one CDR3 protein sequence, shown with its most common DNA and genes. These V and J calls rely on TCRdb rather than the paper's analysis. Recorded for this sample are around 430,000 distinct CDR3 sequences; 15% of them occurred a single time. The ten top clones hold about 31% of the sample.

Stable Graves' hyperthyroidism was defined as the absence of progression to ophthalmopathy over 18 months of follow-up. Hyperthyroidism patients were aged 18 to 65 years and newly diagnosed, with disease duration of less than 2 months. Exclusion was applied to patients with uncontrolled infections, other autoimmune diseases, pregnancy or lactation. Diagnoses relied on clinical symptoms, serum thyroxine and TRAb, thyroid ultrasound and orbital computed tomography. PBMCs were isolated from about 10 ml of fresh peripheral blood by Ficoll-Paque density gradient centrifugation. Total RNA was extracted using Trizol reagent, and RNA quality was assessed on an Agilent 2100 Bioanalyzer. The CDR1 and CDR2 encoded by the germline V gene are LGHNA and YNFKEQ. The CDR3 starts with the cysteine, ends with the phenylalanine, and has 17 residues. The retained sequence is limited to the CDR3, 51 bases, with the frame set at the first base. V is shortened by 4 bases, J by 0 bases, and the region joining them spans 16 bases.

Recombination linked TRBV4-2 to TRBJ1-3; TRBD1 might be the D gene, on 5 matching bases. Source material: blood. This clonotype was obtained from a woman aged 25 to 39 with Graves' hyperthyroidism. The CDR3 in this case is CASSRNDPGISGNTIYF. The DNA sequence is TGTGCCAGCAGCCGAAACGATCCAGGGATCTCTGGAAACACCATATATTTT.